Included here is one TCR beta chain sequence, with context. The target antigen is unknown. With 60 Vbeta and 13 Jbeta primers, the PCR was carried out. Method: immunoSEQ multiplex PCR; TCRdb's copy keeps in-frame clones and lacks some. Of some 130,000 clones in the sample, approximately 85% are singletons; the top ten hold over 6.5%. This specimen comes from a study of cytomegalovirus exposure and HLA in healthy donors. The overall study: Out of 150 million to 200 million T cells, an earlier analysis found 117 million unique TCR beta sequences in total. Within the Caucasian-associated ancestry cluster were 81% of the roughly 400 genotyped donors. Points from the study as a whole: Previously analyzed data showed that most TCR beta V segments were productive at a frequency of about 87% or about 30%.

The ends lost 5 bases at V and 0 bases at J; junction bases unmatched: 5. The CDR3 is 14 residues long. Germline loops: CDR1 SGHDT, CDR2 YYEEEE. The clonotype comes from a woman in her twenties or thirties in good health and CMV-seropositive. The source material was PBMCs. V is TRBV5-6 and J is TRBJ2-7, with 7 bases fitting TRBD1. The CDR3 sequence: CASRLDRSSYEQYF. CDR3 sequence (DNA): TGTGCCAGCAGACTGGACAGGAGCTCCTACGAGCAGTACTTC. Filled out from reference TRBV5-6 and TRBJ2-7, the complete variable domain reads DAGVTQSPTHLIKTRGQQVTLRCSPKSGHDTVSWYQQALGQGPQFIFQYYEEEERQRGNFPDRFSGHQFPNYSSELNVNALLLGDSALYLCASRLDRSSYEQYFGPGTRLTVT.